The source of this T cell receptor (beta chain) is a study of blood T cell repertoires in COVID-19. About the research overall: T cells, B-cell-depleted T cells, or PBMCs supplied cDNA or gDNA.

Original methodology: By means of reference gene primer amplification, nucleated cell counts were estimated. Here immunoSEQ multiplex PCR was the method, and the copy in TCRdb shows in-frame clones only, minus some. Clone size and the V and J calls come from that table; the DNA yielded D and trimming. The sample carries approximately 53,000 clones, about 89% recorded once. CDR1 is KGHSH, CDR2 LQKENI, per germline. The CDR3 covers 13 residues. Trimming took 6 bases from V and 4 from J, leaving 9 bases between them. This receptor was obtained from a human donor in a cohort sampled during active COVID-19. The sequencing sample was made of peripheral blood. V is TRBV18 and J is TRBJ2-2; no clear D. CDR3 in DNA: TGTGCCAGCTCTCCTGACATCACCGGGGAGCTGTTTTTT. It translates to CASSPDITGELFF.